A single sample gave rise to the 25 T cell receptor beta chains below, sequenced in a study of cytomegalovirus exposure and HLA in healthy donors. Amplification used 60 Vbeta primers and 13 Jbeta primers. Only in-frame clones appear in the TCRdb table, and some are missing; sequencing was by immunoSEQ multiplex PCR. This table has about 120,000 clones, 75% to 85% appearing once. Material for sequencing was PBMCs. The receptors were sampled from a young man in good health and CMV-seronegative.

The table lists this clone with a count of one. The rearrangement links TRBV5-1 to TRBJ2-1; D is uncertain. From germline, CDR1 is SGHRS and CDR2 YFSETQ. V shed 7 bases and J shed 6 bases, with 14 bases lying between them. CDR3 size: 13 residues. CDR3 sequence: CASRASGGNEQFF. The CDR3 coding sequence is TGCGCCAGCCGAGCCTCCGGTGGCAATGAGCAGTTCTTC.

A few counts support this clone. The chain is built from TRBV7-6 and TRBJ2-1; 10 bases align to TRBD2. J gave up 4 bases and V 5 bases, and 8 bases lay outside the gene matches. Germline V CDR1 and CDR2: SGHVS, FNYEAQ. The CDR3 sequence is 16 residues long. CDR3 DNA: TGTGCCAGCAGCCTCCCCCCTAGCGGGAGATACAATGAGCAGTTCTTC. Translated: CASSLPPSGRYNEQFF.

This clone was seen a handful of times. This chain connects TRBV7-7 to TRBJ2-5; no clear D. Germline CDR1 and CDR2: SSHAT and FNYEAQ (reference sequence). Trimming took 2 bases from V and 5 from J, leaving 9 bases between them. The CDR3 runs 13 residues. The chain's CDR3 is CASSLHIQETQYF. The DNA of the CDR3 is TGTGCCAGCAGCTTACACATTCAGGAGACCCAGTACTTC.

The V call is TRBV4-1, the J call TRBJ2-5; 7 nucleotides match TRBD2. The CDR3 is 15 amino acids. The V and J ends lost 0 bases and 5 bases, in that order; junction bases with no gene match: 6. Germline loops: CDR1 MGHRA, CDR2 YSYEKL. The CDR3 DNA reads TGCGCCAGCAGCCAAGAAGGGAGGGTGGTGGAGACCCAGTACTTC. This gives the protein CASSQEGRVVETQYF.

This chain links TRBV27 with TRBJ2-7; 9 positions match TRBD1. Trimming at V came to 6 bases and at J to 2 bases, leaving 8 bases not matched to a gene. Germline values: CDR1 MNHEY, CDR2 SMNVEV (reference sequence). This CDR3 contains 15 residues. The CDR3 DNA reads as TGTGCCAGCAGGGACCGGGACAGGGCCCCCTACGAGCAGTACTTC. Protein product: CASRDRDRAPYEQYF.

The chain employs TRBV7-2 and TRBJ1-1, with a possible D match to TRBD1 (6 bases). Trimming left V 6 bases short and J 5 bases short, with 13 bases between. The CDR3 is made up of 13 amino acids. CDR1 SGHTA and CDR2 FQGNSA come from the germline V gene. The CDR3 loop reads CASSSGVGTEAFF. The DNA of the CDR3 is TGTGCCAGCAGTTCAGGGGTAGGGACTGAAGCTTTCTTT.

The chain joins TRBV5-1 to TRBJ2-1; D uncertain. The V end was cut by 1 base, the J end by 0 bases, with 8 bases between. The CDR3 consists of 15 residues. In germline, CDR1 is SGHRS, CDR2 YFSETQ. In DNA form, the CDR3 reads TGCGCCAGCAGCTTGCTGGAGAGCTCCTACAATGAGCAGTTCTTC. The encoded protein is CASSLLESSYNEQFF.

This chain connects TRBV19 to TRBJ2-7; no reliable D call. This CDR3 contains 15 residues. Per the germline V gene, CDR1 is LNHDA and CDR2 is SQIVND (reference sequence). V lost 1 base and J 0 bases, leaving 10 bases between the germline ends. CDR3 in amino acids: CASSIGGFSSYEQYF. Here the CDR3 DNA reads TGTGCCAGTAGTATAGGAGGCTTCAGCTCCTACGAGCAGTACTTC.

This chain connects TRBV13 to TRBJ2-1; TRBD1 is a possible D gene (5 bases). Per the germline V gene, CDR1 is PRHDT and CDR2 is FYEKMQ (reference sequence). This CDR3 has 17 residues. V was clipped by 4 bases and J by 0 bases, with 16 bases between them. The CDR3 loop reads CASSSLKGASSYNEQFF. In DNA form, the CDR3 reads TGTGCCAGCAGCTCGCTCAAAGGGGCCAGCTCCTACAATGAGCAGTTCTTC. Based on the CDR3 plus reference TRBV13 and TRBJ2-1, the full variable domain is AAGVIQSPRHLIKEKRETATLKCYPIPRHDTVYWYQQGPGQDPQFLISFYEKMQSDKGSIPDRFSAQQFSDYHSELNMSSLELGDSALYFCASSSLKGASSYNEQFFGPGTRLTVL.

This clone was seen a single time. This rearrangement joins TRBV9 to TRBJ2-2; tentative D call: TRBD2 (6 bases). The CDR3 sequence is 15 residues long. V was cut by 0 bases and J by 1 base, with 7 bases left in between. CDR1 is SGDLS, CDR2 YYNGEE, per germline. CDR3 DNA: TGTGCCAGCAGCGTAGTGCGGGAGAACACCGGGGAGCTGTTTTTT. Translation gives CASSVVRENTGELFF. Full variable domain (rest looked up from reference TRBV9 and TRBJ2-2): DSGVTQTPKHLITATGQRVTLRCSPRSGDLSVYWYQQSLDQGLQFLIQYYNGEERAKGNILERFSAQQFPDLHSELNLSSLELGDSALYFCASSVVRENTGELFFGEGSRLTVL.

The count of this clone is one. Here the CDR3 reads CASGLFQREPRDTQYF. As DNA, the CDR3 is TGTGCTAGTGGTTTGTTCCAGCGGGAGCCTAGAGATACGCAGTATTTT. This rearrangement joins TRBV12-5 to TRBJ2-3, with 8 positions matching TRBD2. Losses at the gene ends were 2 bases for V and 5 bases for J; bases not matched to a gene: 9. Germline CDR1 LGHNT, CDR2 FRNRAP. CDR3 size: 16 residues.

The chain links TRBV27 to TRBJ1-1, with a possible D match to TRBD1 (6 bases). The CDR3 is 14 amino acids. Germline lookup yields CDR1 MNHEY and CDR2 SMNVEV (reference sequence). Trimming took 6 bases from V and 1 from J, leaving 12 bases between them. CDR3 sequence (DNA): TGTGCCAGCAGGGGACATACAGAGAACACTGAAGCTTTCTTT. Translation gives CASRGHTENTEAFF.

This chain links TRBV5-6 with TRBJ1-5; 12 bases map to TRBD1. V shed 4 bases and J 0 bases; nucleotides not matched to a gene: 2. The CDR3 covers 16 residues. CDR1 is SGHDT, CDR2 YYEEEE, per germline. The CDR3, as DNA: TGTGCCAGCAGCCCGGGACAGGGGGCTAGCAATCAGCCCCAGCATTTT. Protein sequence: CASSPGQGASNQPQHF.

The chain joins TRBV4-2 to TRBJ2-1; 8 bases are shared with TRBD2. V lost 2 bases and J lost 2; bases outside the gene matches: 5. The CDR3 is 16 residues long. Looked up from germline, CDR1 is LGHNA and CDR2 is YNFKEQ. In DNA form, the CDR3 reads TGTGCCAGCAGCCAACCAGCGGGAGCTGCCTACAATGAGCAGTTCTTC. It is translated as CASSQPAGAAYNEQFF.

This rearrangement joins TRBV7-9 to TRBJ2-1, with a weak D call TRBD2 (6 bases). Germline values: CDR1 SEHNR, CDR2 FQNEAQ (reference sequence). V shed 0 bases and J shed 7 bases, with 7 bases lying between them. The CDR3 sequence is 13 residues long. CDR3 region: CASSLAGGNEQFF. The CDR3 DNA reads TGTGCCAGCAGCTTAGCTGGGGGGAATGAGCAGTTCTTC.

The CDR3 is CASSPALGGELFF. CDR3 bases: TGTGCCAGCAGCCCCGCGCTTGGCGGGGAGCTGTTTTTT. The V and J genes are TRBV7-9 and TRBJ2-2; D remains unclear. The V gene's germline CDR1 is SEHNR and CDR2 FQNEAQ (reference sequence). Between the trimmed V and J ends, which lost 5 bases and 7 bases, there was a span of 11 bases. The CDR3 sequence is 13 residues long.

The chain employs TRBV27 and TRBJ2-7; D not certain. Germline V gene data show CDR1 as MNHEY and CDR2 as SMNVEV (reference sequence). Trimming shortened V by 5 bases and J by 3 bases, and 5 bases separated the two germline ends. The CDR3 is 11 residues long. The CDR3 loop reads CASSHGYEQYF. The CDR3 region has the DNA TGTGCCAGCAGTCACGGCTACGAGCAGTACTTC.

CDR3 region: CASSSLDSDTEAFF. In nucleotides, the CDR3 is TGTGCCAGCAGCTCTCTCGATTCGGACACTGAAGCTTTCTTT. The chain couples TRBV7-9 to TRBJ1-1; D unclear. The germline V gene has CDR1 SEHNR and CDR2 FQNEAQ (reference sequence). Trimming stripped 4 bases from V and 3 bases from J, with 12 bases between. This CDR3 is 14 amino acids long.

V gene TRBV6-6 combines with J gene TRBJ1-5, with 9 bases fitting TRBD1. There are 12 residues in the CDR3. Germline V gives CDR1 MNHNY, CDR2 SVGAGI (reference sequence). After removal of 6 bases from V and 7 bases from J, the junction contained 1 base not matched to a gene. CDR3 loop: CASRGTGQPQHF. The CDR3 DNA reads as TGTGCCAGCAGGGGGACAGGGCAGCCCCAGCATTTT.

This clone has more than one count but fewer than ten. This chain links TRBV6-6 with TRBJ2-2, with a tentative D call TRBD2 (5 bases). This CDR3 has 16 amino acids. The germline V gene has CDR1 MNHNY and CDR2 SVGAGI (reference sequence). Trimming took off 5 bases at V and 1 base at J, with 14 bases between the two ends. This chain's CDR3 is CASSRRGSENTGELFF. The CDR3 DNA reads as TGTGCCAGCAGTAGACGGGGTTCTGAGAACACCGGGGAGCTGTTTTTT.

A remark on this clone: Because it lacks the conserved phenylalanine or tryptophan at the end, this CDR3 is likely a read error. The chain is built from TRBV5-1 and TRBJ2-7; 10 bases agree with TRBD1. The CDR3 sequence is 15 residues long. Trimming removed 0 bases from V and 4 bases from J; junction bases left unmatched: 4. Germline CDR1 and CDR2: SGHRS and YFSETQ. The CDR3 here is CASSLGQGAVYEQYL. Here the CDR3 DNA reads TGCGCCAGCAGCTTGGGACAGGGGGCCGTTTACGAGCAGTACCTC.

In this sample, this clone turned up once. The chain combines TRBV7-3 with TRBJ2-2; D possibly corresponds to TRBD1 (6 bases). The CDR3 has 13 residues. Trimming shortened V by 6 bases and J by 1 base, and 6 bases separated the two germline ends. The germline CDR1 and CDR2 sequences are SGHTA and FQGTGA. Here the CDR3 reads CASRTGNTGELFF. CDR3 nucleotides: TGTGCCAGCAGGACAGGGAACACCGGGGAGCTGTTTTTT.

This chain links TRBV6-1 with TRBJ2-5; TRBD1 matches 9 bases. Germline-derived CDR1 and CDR2 are MNHNS and SASEGT. The CDR3 is made up of 14 amino acids. The V and J ends lost 6 bases and 5 bases, in that order; junction bases with no gene match: 7. CDR3: CASRQTGGRETQYF. The CDR3 DNA reads as TGTGCCAGCAGGCAGACAGGGGGTAGGGAGACCCAGTACTTC.

The chain uses TRBV9 and TRBJ2-1; TRBD2 aligns across 10 bases. V lost 2 bases and J lost 10; bases outside the gene matches: 9. The CDR3 length is 15 residues. The V gene's germline CDR1 is SGDLS and CDR2 YYNGEE. CDR3 residues: CASSVGAGGGGEQFF. CDR3 in DNA: TGTGCCAGCAGCGTTGGAGCGGGAGGGGGTGGAGAGCAGTTCTTC. Based on the CDR3 plus reference TRBV9 and TRBJ2-1, the full variable domain is DSGVTQTPKHLITATGQRVTLRCSPRSGDLSVYWYQQSLDQGLQFLIQYYNGEERAKGNILERFSAQQFPDLHSELNLSSLELGDSALYFCASSVGAGGGGEQFFGPGTRLTVL.

The chain carries TRBV27 and TRBJ2-7; D may be TRBD2 (6 bases). This CDR3 is built from 15 residues. V gave up 3 bases and J gave up 2 bases, with 14 bases separating them. Germline V gene lookup returns CDR1 MNHEY and CDR2 SMNVEV (reference sequence). The CDR3 here is CASSFISGAAYEQYF. CDR3 in DNA: TGTGCCAGCAGTTTCATTAGCGGAGCTGCCTACGAGCAGTACTTC.